A single sample is the source of the 17 T cell receptor beta chains below, sequenced in a study of cytomegalovirus exposure and HLA in healthy donors. Primers: 60 Vbeta forward and 13 Jbeta reverse. Assay: immunoSEQ multiplex PCR; the TCRdb copy retains only in-frame clones and omits some. The sample lists 100,000 to 150,000 clones; 74% were seen once. The material sequenced was PBMCs. The source is a middle-aged man in good health and CMV-seropositive.

V and J are TRBV10-3 and TRBJ1-6, with TRBD1 matching 7 bases. The ends lost 4 bases at V and 6 bases at J; junction bases unmatched: 0. CDR1 ENHRY and CDR2 SYGVKD come from the germline V gene. CDR3 length: 13 residues. The CDR3 spells CAISGQGNSPLHF. The CDR3 nucleotides are TGTGCCATCAGTGGACAGGGTAATTCACCCCTCCACTTT.

The CDR3 region is CASSEVPTGYEQYF. The CDR3 bases are TGTGCCAGCAGTGAAGTGCCGACAGGCTACGAGCAGTACTTC. V usage is TRBV2 and J usage is TRBJ2-7; perhaps TRBD1 as D (6 bases). Trimming stripped 1 base from V and 3 bases from J, with 10 bases between. The CDR3 runs to 14 residues. CDR1 and CDR2 from the germline V gene are SNHLY and FYNNEI.

This clone was seen only once. This rearrangement joins TRBV5-1 to TRBJ1-5; TRBD1 aligns across 7 bases. The CDR3 spans 16 residues. Germline loops: CDR1 SGHRS, CDR2 YFSETQ. V was pared by 4 bases and J by 6 bases, with 13 bases of the junction left unmatched. In nucleotides, the CDR3 is TGCGCCAGCAGCCCGGCGGAGGGGGCGCCTTTTCAGCCCCAGCATTTT. This codes for CASSPAEGAPFQPQHF.

The chain recombines TRBV6-5 with TRBJ2-3; TRBD2 might be the D (6 bases). The CDR3 totals 14 residues. CDR1 is MNHEY, CDR2 SVGAGI, per germline. Trimming took off 4 bases at V and 6 bases at J, with 14 bases between the two ends. This CDR3 is CASSSLGSTDTQYF. The CDR3 DNA follows: TGTGCCAGCAGTTCCCTCGGGAGTACGGATACGCAGTATTTT.

The V call is TRBV9, the J call TRBJ1-4, with D maybe TRBD1 (6 bases). CDR3 length equals 15 residues. The V gene lost 4 bases and the J gene lost 4 bases, with 14 bases spanning the gap. Germline CDR1 reads SGDLS; CDR2 reads YYNGEE. As DNA, the CDR3 is TGTGCCAGCAGCACAAGCAGGGGTAATAATGAAAAACTGTTTTTT. Protein product: CASSTSRGNNEKLFF.

This clone was counted only a few times. The rearrangement uses TRBV15 and TRBJ2-5, with TRBD1 matching over 7 bases. V was clipped by 4 bases and J by 2 bases; unmatched bases: 4. CDR3 length: 14 residues. In germline, CDR1 is LNHNV, CDR2 YYDKDF (reference sequence). CDR3 DNA: TGTGCCACCAGCACCCGGGACAGTCAAGAGACCCAGTACTTC. Translation: CATSTRDSQETQYF.

The V call is TRBV11-2, the J call TRBJ2-2; 9 bases match TRBD1. Trimming took 4 bases from V and 6 from J; bases not matched to a gene: 12. CDR1 and CDR2 (germline): SGHAT, FQNNGV. CDR3 length equals 17 residues. The chain's CDR3 is CASSSGGTGGLAGELFF. The CDR3, as DNA: TGTGCCAGCAGCTCCGGAGGTACAGGGGGCCTCGCCGGGGAGCTGTTTTTT.

This clone was observed a single time. The V call is TRBV6-5, the J call TRBJ2-5; 7 positions agree with TRBD2. After removal of 4 bases from V and 11 bases from J, the junction contained 10 bases not matched to a gene. The CDR3 extends over 13 amino acids. The germline gives CDR1 MNHEY, CDR2 SVGAGI. The CDR3 DNA is TGTGCCAGCAGTTTGGGACTACTACGAGAGCAGTACTTC. Translated: CASSLGLLREQYF.

The chain is built from TRBV10-3 and TRBJ1-2; unclear D gene. The germline V gene has CDR1 ENHRY and CDR2 SYGVKD. V was clipped by 6 bases and J by 4 bases, with 27 bases between them. The CDR3 runs 18 residues. CDR3 bases: TGTGCCATCAGGTCCTTTCTGAGAACCAGAGGATCGATCTATGGCTACACCTTC. Translated, it gives CAIRSFLRTRGSIYGYTF.

The genes are TRBV6-5 and TRBJ2-6, with 7 nucleotides matching TRBD2. Germline V gene sequence: CDR1 MNHEY, CDR2 SVGAGI. CDR3 length equals 15 residues. The V gene end was trimmed by 8 bases and the J gene end by 0 bases; junction bases not matched to a gene: 4. As DNA, the CDR3 is TGTGCCAGCGCCCGCGGGGGCTCTGGGGCCAACGTCCTGACTTTC. Translating gives CASARGGSGANVLTF.

This chain joins TRBV5-1 and TRBJ2-3; 7 nucleotides align to TRBD2. V gave up 1 base and J gave up 1 base; unmatched junction bases: 3. The CDR3 consists of 15 residues. The V gene's germline CDR1 is SGHRS and CDR2 YFSETQ. CDR3 protein: CASSLRGVGTDTQYF. The CDR3 nucleotides are TGCGCCAGCAGCTTGCGGGGGGTGGGCACAGATACGCAGTATTTT. Looking up the rest from reference TRBV5-1 and TRBJ2-3 gives the full variable domain: KAGVTQTPRYLIKTRGQQVTLSCSPISGHRSVSWYQQTPGQGLQFLFEYFSETQRNKGNFPGRFSGRQFSNSRSEMNVSTLELGDSALYLCASSLRGVGTDTQYFGPGTRLTVL.

The CDR3 here is CASSSQTGLLNQPQHF. The CDR3 nucleotides read TGTGCCAGCAGTTCCCAGACAGGGTTGTTAAATCAGCCCCAGCATTTT. The chain combines TRBV28 with TRBJ1-5; 7 bases are a match to TRBD1. Losses at the gene ends were 4 bases for V and 4 bases for J; bases not matched to a gene: 10. Looked up from germline, CDR1 is MDHEN and CDR2 is SYDVKM. The CDR3 runs to 16 residues.

This clone was seen only a few times. The chain is built from TRBV25-1 and TRBJ2-1; 12 bases map to TRBD1. The CDR3 is made up of 16 amino acids. CDR1 and CDR2 from the germline V gene are MGHDK and SYGVNS. V lost 6 bases to trimming and J lost 8 bases; unmatched junction nucleotides: 11. CDR3 sequence: CASSPHQGTGGYEQFF. CDR3 nucleotide sequence: TGTGCCAGCAGCCCACACCAGGGGACAGGGGGCTATGAGCAGTTCTTC.

This clone was detected a few times. The chain links TRBV2 to TRBJ2-1; D is unresolved. This CDR3 is 11 amino acids long. Between the trimmed V and J ends, which lost 6 bases and 3 bases, there was a span of 3 bases. Germline V lookup: CDR1 SNHLY, CDR2 FYNNEI. The CDR3 sequence is CASSSYNEQFF. In DNA form, the CDR3 reads TGTGCCAGCAGCAGCTACAATGAGCAGTTCTTC. Together with reference TRBV2 and TRBJ2-1, the CDR3 gives the full variable domain: EPEVTQTPSHQVTQMGQEVILRCVPISNHLYFYWYRQILGQKVEFLVSFYNNEISEKSEIFDDQFSVERPDGSNFTLKIRSTKLEDSAMYFCASSSYNEQFFGPGTRLTVL.

The chain has TRBV7-9 and TRBJ2-7; 8 nucleotides agree with TRBD1. The J segment lost 5 bases and the V segment lost 5 bases, leaving 11 bases of the junction unmatched. The germline CDR1 and CDR2 sequences are SEHNR and FQNEAQ (reference sequence). The CDR3 is 15 amino acids. For the CDR3, the DNA is TGTGCCAGCAGCCCCAGAGGACAGGGTATCCACGAGCAGTACTTC. Amino acid sequence: CASSPRGQGIHEQYF. Filled out from reference TRBV7-9 and TRBJ2-7, the complete variable domain reads DTGVSQNPRHKITKRGQNVTFRCDPISEHNRLYWYRQTLGQGPEFLTYFQNEAQLEKSRLLSDRFSAERPKGSFSTLEIQRTEQGDSAMYLCASSPRGQGIHEQYFGPGTRLTVT.

V gene TRBV5-1 combines with J gene TRBJ2-1; maybe TRBD2 (5 bases). The V gene lost 0 bases and the J gene lost 5 bases, with 9 bases spanning the gap. The CDR3 runs to 14 residues. Germline values: CDR1 SGHRS, CDR2 YFSETQ. Written as DNA, the CDR3 is TGCGCCAGCAGCTTGGATCGGGGTCACAATGAGCAGTTCTTC. Residues: CASSLDRGHNEQFF.

V and J are TRBV2 and TRBJ1-2, with unresolved D. In germline, CDR1 is SNHLY, CDR2 FYNNEI. The CDR3 loop spans 14 amino acids. The germline V and J ends were trimmed by 3 bases and 0 bases, with 8 bases remaining between them. The CDR3 spells CASSEATANYGYTF. CDR3 nucleotides: TGTGCCAGCAGTGAGGCCACCGCTAACTATGGCTACACCTTC. Using reference TRBV2 and TRBJ1-2 for the parts outside the CDR3, the full variable domain is EPEVTQTPSHQVTQMGQEVILRCVPISNHLYFYWYRQILGQKVEFLVSFYNNEISEKSEIFDDQFSVERPDGSNFTLKIRSTKLEDSAMYFCASSEATANYGYTFGSGTRLTVV.